The clone carrying this TCR beta chain was observed a handful of times. Its specificity is not known. This entry belongs to a study of cytomegalovirus exposure and HLA in healthy donors. For the study at large: Of roughly 400 genotyped donors, around 84% clustered with self-reported Caucasian donors.

Trimming took off 5 bases at V and 7 bases at J, with 18 bases between the two ends. The germline V gene has CDR1 LGHNA and CDR2 YNFKEQ. This CDR3 contains 15 residues. PCR involved 60 Vbeta and 13 Jbeta primers. Repertoires were generated with immunoSEQ multiplex PCR, while TCRdb's copy carries only in-frame clones and drops some. The table lists 200,000 or so clones, more than 75% of them singletons, with 0.2% to 0.3% in the top ten. Study-wide results and limits: Sequencing probably produced one cluster of sequence variants that were highly shared. Some V segments could not be told apart, so they were left out, TRBV6-2 and TRBV6-3 among them.

This receptor was obtained from a girl under two years old in good health and CMV-seronegative. The chain recombines TRBV4-2 with TRBJ2-1; tentatively, D is TRBD1 (6 bases). Material: PBMCs. The CDR3 DNA reads TGTGCCAGCAGCTTATTGGGGGTGCAGGGGAATGAGCAGTTCTTC. This sequence encodes CASSLLGVQGNEQFF.